What follows is one TCR beta chain and its context. Its target is unknown. The ViraFEST assay expanded antigen-specific CD4+ T cells with viral peptide pools before sequencing. Culturing for 10 days preceded CD4+ T cell isolation. Vaccine administered to participants consisted of two doses of either BNT162b2 or mRNA-1273. The data stem from a study of vaccination effects on CD4 cells after COVID-19. Repertoires were generated with immunoSEQ multiplex PCR, while TCRdb's copy carries only in-frame clones and drops some. This table holds 21,000 or so clones, approximately 79% found once. The V end lost 1 base, the J end lost 0 bases, and 7 bases lay between the germline ends. The CDR3 sequence is 16 residues long. Germline V gives CDR1 LGHDT, CDR2 YNNKEL (reference sequence).

The source material was CD4+ T cells from PBMCs cultured with HCoV-229E spike peptides, sampled after COVID-19 vaccination. The gene calls are TRBV3-1 (or the pseudogene TRBV3-2) and TRBJ1-6, with D possibly TRBD1 on 6 matching bases. This receptor was taken from a human donor who received a COVID-19 vaccine. The CDR3 DNA reads TGTGCCAGCAGCCAAGTAGGGGGCTCCTATAATTCACCCCTCCACTTT. It codes for CASSQVGGSYNSPLHF.